This TCR beta chain was recorded in a study of cytomegalovirus exposure and HLA in healthy donors. 13 Jbeta primers and 60 Vbeta primers were used for the PCR. Method: immunoSEQ multiplex PCR; TCRdb's copy keeps in-frame clones and lacks some. The sample contains under 150,000 clones, around 76% of which appear only once. Germline lookup yields CDR1 SQVTM and CDR2 ANQGSEA. The CDR3 consists of 13 residues. The V gene end was trimmed by 4 bases and the J gene end by 6 bases; junction bases not matched to a gene: 7. The study's findings and limits: Earlier analysis found most TCR beta V segments productive about 87% or about 30% of the time.

Concerning this clone itself: The antigen remains undetermined.

The chain employs TRBV29-1 and TRBJ2-7, with 9 nucleotides matching TRBD1. Sequences were obtained from PBMCs. This receptor was obtained from a male donor in good health and CMV-seronegative. Here the CDR3 reads CSVGIGQGSEQYF. The CDR3 DNA reads as TGCAGCGTTGGCATTGGACAGGGGAGCGAGCAGTACTTC.